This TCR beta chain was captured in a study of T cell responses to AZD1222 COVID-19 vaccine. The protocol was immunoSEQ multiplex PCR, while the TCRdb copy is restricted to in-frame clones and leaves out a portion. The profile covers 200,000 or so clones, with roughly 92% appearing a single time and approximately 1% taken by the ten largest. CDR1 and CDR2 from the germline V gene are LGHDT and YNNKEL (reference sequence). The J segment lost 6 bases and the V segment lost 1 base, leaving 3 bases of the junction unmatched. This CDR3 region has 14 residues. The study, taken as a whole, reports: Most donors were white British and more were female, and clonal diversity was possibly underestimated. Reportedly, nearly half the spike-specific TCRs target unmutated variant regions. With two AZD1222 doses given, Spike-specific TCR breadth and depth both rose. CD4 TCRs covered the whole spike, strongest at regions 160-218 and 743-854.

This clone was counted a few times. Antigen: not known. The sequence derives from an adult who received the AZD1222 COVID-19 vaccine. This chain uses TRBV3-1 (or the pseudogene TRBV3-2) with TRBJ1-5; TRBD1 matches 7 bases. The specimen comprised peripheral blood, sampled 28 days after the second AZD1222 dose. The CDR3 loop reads CASSQGGGGQPQHF. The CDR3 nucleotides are TGTGCCAGCAGCCAAGGAGGGGGCGGTCAGCCCCAGCATTTT.